Listed here are 10 T cell receptor beta chains from one sample, sequenced in a study of T cell changes during pregnancy in multiple sclerosis (dated by TCRdb to about 2019). The method behind the library was the immunoSEQ multiplex PCR assay. TCRdb's version of the immuneACCESS table is confined to in-frame rearrangements and falls short of the full clone set. An unresolved V gene accounts for under half of the shortfall where checked; the remainder is of unknown origin. Present in this sample are some 53,000 clones, 92% of which were seen just once. Less than 0.3% of the sample goes to the ten largest clones. This sample comprised CD4+ T cells from peripheral blood mononuclear cells, obtained in the third trimester of pregnancy. The receptors originated from a female donor with multiple sclerosis, enrolled in a pregnancy study.

This rearrangement joins TRBV6-1 to TRBJ1-1; D uncertain. The V gene's germline CDR1 is MNHNS and CDR2 SASEGT. Trimming stripped 3 bases from V and 11 bases from J, with 16 bases between. The CDR3 runs 13 residues. CDR3 protein: CASSEGDRVRAFF. The CDR3 DNA reads as TGTGCCAGCAGTGAGGGAGACCGGGTGAGGGCTTTCTTT.

The chain joins TRBV30 to TRBJ1-6; 7 nucleotides align to TRBD1. CDR3 length: 15 residues. Trimming removed 0 bases from V and 10 bases from J; junction bases left unmatched: 9. From germline, CDR1 is GTSNPN and CDR2 SVGIG (reference sequence). This CDR3 reads CAWSVRRQGDSPLHF. DNA for the CDR3: TGTGCCTGGAGTGTACGTCGGCAGGGGGACTCACCCCTCCACTTT.

This clone was seen only once. This chain links TRBV6-5 with TRBJ1-1; a weak D match, TRBD1 (5 bases). This CDR3 region has 14 residues. Germline V gene lookup returns CDR1 MNHEY and CDR2 SVGAGI. Trimming cost V 4 bases and J 1 base, with 10 bases left between them. CDR3: CASSSSGGNTEAFF. DNA for the CDR3: TGTGCCAGCAGTTCTTCCGGGGGGAACACTGAAGCTTTCTTT.

The chain uses TRBV7-9 and TRBJ2-1; 9 bases fit TRBD2. Germline V gene data show CDR1 as SEHNR and CDR2 as FQNEAQ (reference sequence). The CDR3 consists of 18 residues. V lost 4 bases to trimming and J lost 0 bases; unmatched junction nucleotides: 10. CDR3 sequence (DNA): TGTGCCAGCAGCTCAGCGGGAGGAACCCGCCTCTCCTACAATGAGCAGTTCTTC. Protein sequence: CASSSAGGTRLSYNEQFF. Together with reference TRBV7-9 and TRBJ2-1, the CDR3 gives the full variable domain: DTGVSQNPRHKITKRGQNVTFRCDPISEHNRLYWYRQTLGQGPEFLTYFQNEAQLEKSRLLSDRFSAERPKGSFSTLEIQRTEQGDSAMYLCASSSAGGTRLSYNEQFFGPGTRLTVL.

J is TRBJ2-7 and V is TRBV5-4, with a possible D match to TRBD2 (5 bases). CDR3 size: 13 residues. CDR1 is SGHNT, CDR2 YYREEE, per germline (reference sequence). Trimming removed 1 base from V and 6 bases from J, with 11 bases in between. CDR3 DNA: TGTGCCAGCAGCTTGTCGACTACTCGCGAGCAGTACTTC. Translation gives CASSLSTTREQYF.

The chain couples TRBV6-6 to TRBJ2-1; 7 nucleotides align to TRBD2. Looked up from germline, CDR1 is MNHNY and CDR2 is SVGAGI (reference sequence). The CDR3 length is 15 residues. Unmatched junction bases numbered 8, after V lost 7 bases and J lost 2 bases. The CDR3 loop reads CASMYLAAPYNEQFF. The CDR3 nucleotides are TGTGCCAGCATGTACCTAGCGGCACCCTACAATGAGCAGTTCTTC.

The gene calls are TRBV5-4 and TRBJ1-6; weak D call: TRBD1 (6 bases). V lost 4 bases to trimming and J lost 0 bases, with 14 bases between them. The germline V gene has CDR1 SGHNT and CDR2 YYREEE (reference sequence). The CDR3 runs 17 residues. Here the CDR3 reads CASSGGAGSSYNSPLHF. CDR3 nucleotides: TGTGCCAGCAGCGGGGGGGCAGGAAGCTCCTATAATTCACCCCTCCACTTT.

This clone was detected only a few times. This rearrangement joins TRBV4-1 to TRBJ1-5; 7 positions match TRBD1. The germline CDR1 and CDR2 sequences are MGHRA and YSYEKL. The length of the CDR3 is 15 residues. The trim removed 4 bases at V and 3 bases at J, leaving 6 bases unmatched. The CDR3 DNA follows: TGCGCCAGCAGCCTAAGGGACAGTGACAATCAGCCCCAGCATTTT. This gives the protein CASSLRDSDNQPQHF.

This chain connects TRBV5-1 to TRBJ2-7; a possible D gene is TRBD2 (6 bases). CDR3 size: 15 residues. Germline CDR1 reads SGHRS; CDR2 reads YFSETQ. V lost 1 base to trimming and J lost 6 bases, with 17 bases between them. The DNA of the CDR3 is TGCGCCAGCAGCTTGAGTTCGACGGGAGCCTCCGAGCAGTACTTC. Translating it yields CASSLSSTGASEQYF. The full variable domain, its missing parts supplied by reference TRBV5-1 and TRBJ2-7, is KAGVTQTPRYLIKTRGQQVTLSCSPISGHRSVSWYQQTPGQGLQFLFEYFSETQRNKGNFPGRFSGRQFSNSRSEMNVSTLELGDSALYLCASSLSSTGASEQYFGPGTRLTVT.

The chain employs TRBV5-4 and TRBJ2-3, with 8 bases fitting TRBD1. Germline CDR1 reads SGHNT; CDR2 reads YYREEE (reference sequence). J gave up 2 bases and V 4 bases, and 9 bases lay outside the gene matches. The CDR3 has 16 amino acids. CDR3 residues: CASSSSGTGLTDTQYF. DNA of the CDR3: TGTGCCAGCAGCAGTTCCGGGACAGGACTCACAGATACGCAGTATTTT.